This TCR beta chain was sequenced in a study of siplizumab effects on memory and regulatory T cells. Study conclusions and caveats: Suppressive capability of dividing Tregs from siplizumab cultures went unverified.

Concerning this clone: The antigen is unknown.

Assay used: immunoSEQ multiplex PCR; TCRdb lists only in-frame clones, some missing. The sample includes 97,000 or so clones, approximately 90% of them seen just once. Germline values: CDR1 SGHRS, CDR2 YFSETQ. V shed 1 base and J 2 bases; nucleotides not matched to a gene: 5. This CDR3 has 16 amino acids. This chain joins TRBV5-1 and TRBJ1-1; TRBD1 matches at 10 bases. The specimen was CD4+ T cells sorted from blood. The TCR sequence derives from a human donor in good health. The CDR3 is CASSLQPTGGNTEAFF. The CDR3 DNA reads as TGCGCCAGCAGCTTGCAACCGACAGGGGGCAACACTGAAGCTTTCTTT.